A selection of T cell receptor beta chains follows, all from one sample in a study of T cell responses to AZD1222 COVID-19 vaccine. Libraries were prepared by immunoSEQ multiplex PCR; TCRdb keeps only in-frame clonotypes and omits some of them. Among about 140,000 clones listed, about 89% were seen once. The specimen was peripheral blood, collected on day 0 of AZD1222 vaccination. The receptors here all came from an adult in good health. Each CDR3 is given with its conserved first and last residue. Each record gives: J gene, D gene, CDR3 length, V gene, clone size, CDR3 protein, CDR3 DNA. A D gene is named only where the DNA matches it firmly. Rows may omit the clone size; those that give it use once, few, many or a size class.

TRBJ2-7	-	16	TRBV7-3	-	CASSLLASWPPYEQYF	TGTGCCAGCAGCTTATTGGCTAGTTGGCCCCCATACGAGCAGTACTTC
TRBJ1-1	-	14	TRBV18	-	CASSPPGAWSEAFF	TGTGCCAGCTCACCACCAGGGGCCTGGTCTGAAGCTTTCTTT
TRBJ1-5	TRBD1	14	TRBV2	-	CASSAGQEHQPQHF	TGTGCCAGCAGTGCGGGACAGGAACATCAGCCCCAGCATTTT
TRBJ2-5	TRBD1	13	TRBV27	-	CASSFQGEETQYF	TGTGCCAGCAGTTTCCAGGGGGAGGAGACCCAGTACTTC
TRBJ2-7	TRBD1	13	TRBV19	-	CARNRDRGLEQYF	TGTGCCAGGAACCGGGACAGGGGCCTCGAGCAGTACTTC
TRBJ1-5	-	13	TRBV10-1	-	CASSAGGNQPQHF	TGCGCCAGCAGTGCTGGGGGGAATCAGCCCCAGCATTTT
TRBJ2-7	-	14	TRBV7-3	once	CASSLTTASYEQYF	TGTGCCAGCAGCTTAACGACAGCTTCCTACGAGCAGTACTTC
TRBJ1-1	-	15	TRBV3-1/TRBV3-2	-	CASSQVGGEDTEAFF	TGTGCCAGCAGCCAAGTTGGGGGCGAGGACACTGAAGCTTTCTTT
TRBJ1-5	-	16	TRBV5-6	once	CASSTGGFGGNQPQHF	TGTGCCAGCAGCACCGGGGGATTCGGAGGGAATCAGCCCCAGCATTTT
TRBJ2-3	TRBD2	16	TRBV3-1/TRBV3-2	-	CASSPLRGGVRYTQYF	TGTGCCAGCAGCCCCCTCCGCGGGGGTGTGAGGTATACGCAGTATTTT
TRBJ1-1	-	15	TRBV7-8	-	CASSLSAGVNTEAFF	TGTGCCAGCAGCTTATCGGCAGGGGTGAACACTGAAGCTTTCTTT
TRBJ2-7	TRBD1	15	TRBV6-5	-	CASSYSRDRDHEQYF	TGTGCCAGCAGTTACTCAAGGGACAGGGACCACGAGCAGTACTTC
TRBJ1-2	-	15	TRBV18	-	CASSPRDDRVYGYTF	TGTGCCAGCTCACCGCGGGATGATAGGGTATATGGCTACACCTTC
TRBJ2-1	-	15	TRBV6-1	-	CASSEPGGSYNEQFF	TGTGCCAGCAGTGAACCGGGCGGCTCCTACAATGAGCAGTTCTTC
TRBJ1-1	-	11	TRBV30	-	CAWSSLSGAFF	TGTGCCTGGAGTAGCCTAAGCGGAGCTTTCTTT
TRBJ2-1	TRBD1	10	TRBV11-1	-	CASSGTGQFF	TGTGCCAGCAGTGGGACAGGGCAGTTCTTC
TRBJ2-1	TRBD2	18	TRBV5-1	-	CASSPTPPGTSGVNEQFF	TGCGCCAGCAGCCCGACCCCACCCGGGACTAGCGGGGTTAATGAGCAGTTCTTC
TRBJ2-5	-	15	TRBV10-1	-	CASSESAGRQETQYF	TGCGCCAGCAGTGAGTCGGCAGGTCGTCAAGAGACCCAGTACTTC
TRBJ2-3	TRBD2	15	TRBV30	-	CAWRPTSGSTDTQYF	TGTGCCTGGAGACCGACTAGCGGGAGCACAGATACGCAGTATTTT
TRBJ2-5	-	15	TRBV4-1	-	CASSQGFGGIETQYF	TGCGCCAGCAGCCAAGGGTTTGGGGGTATCGAGACCCAGTACTTC
TRBJ2-1	-	15	TRBV9	-	CASSINERVDNEQFF	TGTGCCAGCAGCATAAACGAGCGGGTGGACAATGAGCAGTTCTTC
TRBJ1-6	TRBD1	15	TRBV7-9	-	CASSFGQGANSPLHF	TGTGCCAGCAGCTTCGGACAGGGGGCCAATTCACCCCTCCACTTT
TRBJ2-7	TRBD2	15	TRBV5-6	-	CASFGTSGRASEQYF	TGTGCCAGCTTTGGGACTAGCGGGAGGGCCAGCGAGCAGTACTTC
TRBJ1-5	-	15	TRBV4-2	-	CASSQAGQGNQPQHF	TGTGCCAGCAGCCAAGCGGGGCAGGGCAATCAGCCCCAGCATTTT
TRBJ1-4	TRBD1	15	TRBV2	-	CASIQEGAPNEKLFF	TGTGCCAGCATCCAGGAGGGGGCTCCTAATGAAAAACTGTTTTTT
TRBJ2-1	-	17	TRBV28	-	CASSLSRIGSSYNEQFF	TGTGCCAGCAGTTTATCCCGAATAGGGAGCTCCTACAATGAGCAGTTCTTC
TRBJ2-1	-	15	TRBV28	-	CASIAWGDGGNEQFF	TGTGCCAGCATCGCTTGGGGCGACGGGGGCAATGAGCAGTTCTTC
TRBJ1-2	TRBD1	14	TRBV10-3	-	CAISPRGSVYGYTF	TGTGCCATCAGCCCCAGGGGGAGTGTCTATGGCTACACCTTC
TRBJ1-2	-	12	TRBV3-1/TRBV3-2	-	CASSPRAGGYTF	TGTGCCAGCAGCCCCCGGGCGGGAGGCTACACCTTC
TRBJ1-1	-	14	TRBV27	-	CASSFGGPNTEAFF	TGTGCCAGCAGTTTTGGGGGACCGAACACTGAAGCTTTCTTT
TRBJ1-2	TRBD1	14	TRBV19	-	CASSGPDRGHGYTF	TGTGCCAGTAGTGGCCCGGACAGGGGACATGGCTACACCTTC
TRBJ1-5	TRBD1	15	TRBV3-1/TRBV3-2	-	CASSPRDRSNQPQHF	TGTGCCAGCAGCCCCCGGGACAGATCCAATCAGCCCCAGCATTTT
TRBJ1-1	TRBD1	14	TRBV6-5	-	CASSPLDRATEAFF	TGTGCCAGCAGTCCCCTGGACAGGGCCACTGAAGCTTTCTTT
TRBJ1-3	-	14	TRBV30	-	CAWERENSGNTIYF	TGTGCCTGGGAACGGGAGAACTCTGGAAACACCATATATTTT
TRBJ1-1	-	16	TRBV7-8	-	CASSQSRTSVNTEAFF	TGTGCCAGCAGCCAAAGCCGAACATCAGTGAACACTGAAGCTTTCTTT
TRBJ1-5	-	15	TRBV28	-	CASSTHGGNNQPQHF	TGTGCCAGCAGTACCCACGGGGGTAACAATCAGCCCCAGCATTTT
TRBJ1-2	-	14	TRBV6-5	few	CASSYSGGSYGYTF	TGTGCCAGCAGTTACTCTGGGGGCTCCTATGGCTACACCTTC
TRBJ1-1	TRBD1	13	TRBV5-6	-	CASSSRDRRDAFF	TGTGCCAGCAGCTCTAGGGACAGGCGGGACGCTTTCTTT
TRBJ2-1	-	15	TRBV7-2	once	CASSLGDLRNNEQFF	TGTGCCAGCAGCTTAGGAGATCTCCGGAACAATGAGCAGTTCTTC
TRBJ2-1	TRBD2	17	TRBV18	-	CASSLLDVAGVYNEQFF	TGTGCCAGCTCACTACTAGACGTAGCGGGGGTTTACAATGAGCAGTTCTTC
TRBJ1-4	-	14	TRBV27	once	CASRVTAYREGLFF	TGTGCCAGCAGAGTGACAGCTTACCGGGAGGGACTGTTTTTT
TRBJ1-4	-	14	TRBV7-2	once	CASSLRSGGEKLFF	TGTGCCAGCAGCTTAAGGTCAGGAGGAGAAAAACTGTTTTTT
TRBJ1-1	-	16	TRBV19	-	CASSIGHRTENTEAFF	TGTGCCAGTAGTATAGGTCACAGGACCGAGAACACTGAAGCTTTCTTT
TRBJ1-2	-	13	TRBV14	-	CASSSELLGGYTF	TGTGCCAGCAGCTCCGAGTTGTTGGGAGGCTACACCTTC
TRBJ2-2	-	12	TRBV27	few	CATARSTGELFF	TGTGCCACCGCTCGATCCACCGGGGAGCTGTTTTTT
TRBJ2-3	-	12	TRBV9	-	CASSTYTDTQYF	TGTGCCAGCAGCACTTACACAGATACGCAGTATTTT
TRBJ2-5	-	14	TRBV5-1	once	CASSSSGNLETQYF	TGCGCCAGCAGCTCCTCAGGGAATCTGGAGACCCAGTACTTC
TRBJ1-2	-	11	TRBV28	-	CASTTSYGYTF	TGTGCCAGCACGACCTCCTATGGCTACACCTTC
TRBJ1-4	TRBD1	15	TRBV4-1	-	CASSPSGQNNEKLFF	TGCGCCAGCAGCCCATCGGGACAGAATAATGAAAAACTGTTTTTT
TRBJ2-3	-	16	TRBV29-1	-	CSVEDWAAGGEDTQYF	TGCAGCGTTGAAGATTGGGCGGCAGGGGGGGAAGATACGCAGTATTTT
TRBJ2-7	-	17	TRBV30	-	CAWNRWYPLQPYEEQYF	TGTGCCTGGAACCGATGGTATCCATTACAGCCCTACGAAGAGCAGTACTTC
TRBJ1-2	-	15	TRBV6-5	-	CASSNFDRLSSGYTF	TGTGCCAGCAGTAACTTCGACAGGCTGAGTTCGGGCTACACCTTC
TRBJ1-2	-	17	TRBV18	-	CASSPLTAGLGNYGYTF	TGTGCCAGCTCACCATTGACAGCTGGGTTGGGAAACTATGGCTACACCTTC
TRBJ2-5	TRBD2	15	TRBV7-3	-	CASRRRTSSQETQYF	TGTGCCAGCAGAAGGAGGACTAGCAGCCAAGAGACCCAGTACTTC
TRBJ1-2	-	13	TRBV28	-	CASRPQGMMGYTF	TGTGCCAGCAGGCCTCAGGGGATGATGGGCTACACCTTC
TRBJ1-4	TRBD1	15	TRBV19	-	CASSVRDRSNEKLFF	TGTGCCAGTAGTGTTCGGGACAGATCTAATGAAAAACTGTTTTTT
TRBJ1-5	-	14	TRBV3-1/TRBV3-2	-	CASSQGTVLVPQHF	TGTGCCAGCAGCCAAGGGACAGTTTTGGTCCCCCAGCATTTT